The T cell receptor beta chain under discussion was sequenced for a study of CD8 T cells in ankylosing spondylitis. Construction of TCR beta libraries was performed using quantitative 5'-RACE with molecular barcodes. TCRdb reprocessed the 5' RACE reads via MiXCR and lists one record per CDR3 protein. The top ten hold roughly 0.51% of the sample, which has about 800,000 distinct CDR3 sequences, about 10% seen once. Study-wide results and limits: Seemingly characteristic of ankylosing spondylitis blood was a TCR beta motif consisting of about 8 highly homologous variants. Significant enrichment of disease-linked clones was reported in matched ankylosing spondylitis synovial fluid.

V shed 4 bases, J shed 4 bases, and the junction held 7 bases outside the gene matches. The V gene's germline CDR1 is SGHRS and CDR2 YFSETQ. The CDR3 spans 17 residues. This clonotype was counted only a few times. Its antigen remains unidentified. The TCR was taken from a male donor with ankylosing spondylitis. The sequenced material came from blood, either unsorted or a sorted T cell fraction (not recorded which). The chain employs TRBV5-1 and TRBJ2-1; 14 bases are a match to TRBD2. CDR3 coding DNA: TGCGCCAGCAGCAAAGGACTAGCGGGGGGCGGTTACAATGAGCAGTTCTTC. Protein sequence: CASSKGLAGGGYNEQFF.